This T cell receptor (beta chain) appears in the sequencing data of a study of blood T cell repertoires in COVID-19. CDR1 and CDR2 from the germline V gene are LGHNA and YSLEER. V lost 0 bases to trimming and J lost 7 bases, with 13 bases between them. This CDR3 has 15 residues. Repertoires were generated with immunoSEQ multiplex PCR, while TCRdb's copy carries only in-frame clones and drops some. Altogether about 330,000 clones are present, roughly 89% being singletons, with the ten largest covering roughly a tenth. The sequenced sample was peripheral blood. This chain uses TRBV4-3 with TRBJ1-5; D remains unclear. This receptor was obtained from a man aged 30-40 years with COVID-19, enrolled during active disease. CDR3 in DNA: TGCGCCAGCAGCCAAGATTTCTCAGGTTGGCAGCCCCAGCATTTT. Amino acids: CASSQDFSGWQPQHF.